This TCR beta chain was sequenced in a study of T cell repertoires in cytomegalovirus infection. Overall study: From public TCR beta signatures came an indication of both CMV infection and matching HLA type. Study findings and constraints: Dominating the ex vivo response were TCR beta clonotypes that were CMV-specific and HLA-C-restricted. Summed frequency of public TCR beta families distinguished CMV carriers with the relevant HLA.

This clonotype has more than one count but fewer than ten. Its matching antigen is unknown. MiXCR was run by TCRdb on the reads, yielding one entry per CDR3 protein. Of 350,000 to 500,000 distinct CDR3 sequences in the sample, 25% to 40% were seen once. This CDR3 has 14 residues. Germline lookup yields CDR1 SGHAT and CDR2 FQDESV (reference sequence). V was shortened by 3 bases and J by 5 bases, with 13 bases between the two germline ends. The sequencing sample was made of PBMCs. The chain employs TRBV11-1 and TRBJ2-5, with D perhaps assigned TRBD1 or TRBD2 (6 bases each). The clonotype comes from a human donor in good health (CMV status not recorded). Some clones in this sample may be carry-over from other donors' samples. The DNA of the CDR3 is TGTGCCAGCAGCTTTTGGGGGGCCGAGGAGACCCAGTACTTC. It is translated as CASSFWGAEETQYF.